This TCR beta chain is drawn from a study of Ad26.COV2.S vaccination and SARS-CoV-2 variants. Study results and caveats: People who got the vaccine had more spike-specific TCR breadth than people who got placebo. It is possible that the TCR breadth and depth analyses underestimated the total T cell responses.

Comments on this clone: What it binds is not known.

Sample treatment: about 20 received Ad26.COV2.S at low or high dose, single or two shots; five or six received placebo; per-sample allocation not given. Each sample was drawn 63 days after the first injection (of vaccine or placebo). The protocol was immunoSEQ multiplex PCR, while the TCRdb copy is restricted to in-frame clones and leaves out a portion. Altogether around 340,000 clones are present, approximately 86% being singletons, with the ten largest covering about 10%. This receptor was obtained from a person aged 18-65 years who received the Ad26.COV2.S COVID-19 vaccine or a placebo. Sequences were derived from peripheral blood, sampled in a trial of Ad26.COV2.S vaccine versus placebo.

CDR3 sequence reads: CASSLAGARARETQYF. The CDR3 coding sequence is TGCGCCAGCAGCTTGGCCGGGGCCAGGGCGAGGGAGACCCAGTACTTC. V and J are TRBV5-1 and TRBJ2-5; D may correspond to TRBD1 or TRBD2 (5 bases each). V shed 0 bases and J shed 5 bases, with 17 bases lying between them. Germline CDR1 SGHRS, CDR2 YFSETQ. The CDR3 is made up of 16 amino acids.